This TCR beta chain comes out of a study of T-cell memory formation after mild COVID-19 (dated by TCRdb to 2020 to 2023). Regarding the complete study: TCR sequence clusters from the two donors were found to be largely donor specific. The cohort comprised two young, previously healthy adult volunteers, one female and one male. In two donors, T-cell clones that expanded and contracted after mild COVID-19 were tracked by sequencing TCRalpha and TCRbeta repertoires over time.

Ficoll-Paque density gradient centrifugation was the method used to isolate PBMCs. As encoded in the germline V gene (reference sequence), CDR1 is SEHNR while CDR2 is FQNEAQ. Trimming removed 6 bases from V and 8 bases from J, leaving 10 bases between the germline ends. Reading from cysteine to phenylalanine, the CDR3 counts 11 amino acids. Of the read, only the CDR3 DNA is kept; its 33 bases are in frame from base 1. To note about this clonotype: This clone's antigen is unknown. The record has no base qualities; no much larger clone is one base away.

The listed sequencing device is Illumina NovaSeq 6000. TCRalpha and TCRbeta cDNA libraries were constructed by 5'RACE with constant-segment primers, with sample barcodes and unique molecular identifiers being introduced. RNA was extracted from every sample with Trizol reagent. The libraries were amplified in two PCR steps, and the second step added a second sample barcode and Illumina TruSeq adapters. Libraries were sequenced on an Illumina NovaSeq with 2 x 150 bp paired-end reads. The authors' pipeline ran thus. The reads were demultiplexed and collapsed into UMI-guided consensus sequences using migec v1.2.7. Using mixcr v2.1.11, UMI consensuses were aligned to TRA and TRB V and J templates and then assembled into clonotypes. A clonotype was counted as expanded or contracted only when both edgeR and NoisET called the clonotype significant, with the noise models trained on biological replicates. For edgeR calls, the thresholds were a false discovery rate-adjusted p below 0.01 and a log2 fold-change of 1. As an exploratory analysis of dynamics, PCA with hierarchical clustering was applied to max-normalized trajectories of the 1000 most abundant clonotypes. Separately sequenced CD4+ and CD8+ repertoires were used to assign the CD4 or CD8 phenotype of responding clones. TCRdb itself trimmed the public reads at Q25 with fastp, ran MiXCR and retained productive beta chains. Entries are consolidated by CDR3 protein sequence, retaining the most common genes and DNA. TCRdb's processing, not the authors', yielded these V and J calls. In all, the sample holds under 200,000 distinct CDR3 sequences, and 10% to 15% of those were seen once. The top ten clones comprise roughly 3.3% of the sample.

General conclusions and limits of the study: Only two mild cases were covered by the study, and larger cohorts that include severe cases with pre-infection samples were considered necessary. Clones contracting from day 15 to 85 had balanced CD4/CD8 phenotypes, while a second wave expanding from day 15 to 37 was biased towards CD4+. Whether the second-wave clones peaking on day 37 were SARS-CoV-2 specific was not confirmed. Contracting CD4+ clones were found mainly in CM and EM memory subsets, while CD8+ clones were enriched in EMRA. Some responding clones were detected in pre-infection memory, suggesting pre-existing cross-reactive memory T cells joined the SARS-CoV-2 response.

The chain couples TRBV7-9 to TRBJ1-2, with no confident D gene call. The source of this sequence is a man younger than 35 who had mild COVID-19 (a few samples of this study predate the infection). The sample titles of this study are shuffled in the database, so cell type and time point are left out; the donor was told from shared clones. The source material was PBMCs or a T cell subset sorted from them (not recorded which). The CDR3 protein is CASRPPEGYTF. The DNA sequence is TGTGCCAGCAGGCCGCCGGAGGGCTACACCTTC. The entire variable domain, with the stretches around the CDR3 drawn from the reference TRBV7-9 and TRBJ1-2 proteins, is DTGVSQNPRHKITKRGQNVTFRCDPISEHNRLYWYRQTLGQGPEFLTYFQNEAQLEKSRLLSDRFSAERPKGSFSTLEIQRTEQGDSAMYLCASRPPEGYTFGSGTRLTVV.